This T cell receptor (beta chain) was recorded in a study of post-analysis software for immune sequencing data (dated by TCRdb to the mid-2010s). Regarding the complete study: The recorded disease courses included relapsing-remitting, secondary progressive and progressive-relapsing multiple sclerosis, and some patients had no subtype annotation. The patient repertoires were compared against approximately ten previously published healthy control repertoires obtained from donors aged about 6 to 27 years. A subset of samples was prepared in parallel using single-end sample barcoding, then pooled and co-amplified after Illumina adapter ligation.

What the research found in general, with its limitations: Four to six TRBV segments, including TRBV5-6, TRBV5-1 and TRBV20-1, were significantly more frequent in patients than controls. Direct clustering with F measure revealed strong co-clustering of samples prepared in the same batch, which led to a batch-effect correction. The multiple sclerosis patient group was slightly younger than the control group. Normalized Chao1 diversity was significantly lower in multiple sclerosis patients than controls, suggesting substantial peripheral T-cell clonal expansion.

The protocol used for the library was PCR. The reads were generated on an Illumina HiSeq 2500. Unique molecular identifiers were incorporated into TCR beta cDNA libraries to reduce PCR and sequencing biases. Approximately 500,000 cDNA molecules were obtained for every 1 to 10 million input T cells, so each molecule roughly corresponded to one T cell. The patient libraries were prepared and sequenced with the same protocol used for the earlier healthy control dataset. Within a given batch, samples were prepared together, multiplexed and sequenced on the same HiSeq lane. As for how the authors treated the data: Raw barcoded reads were processed with MIGEC, and single-read molecular identifier groups were discarded before consensus assembly and CDR3 extraction. VDJtools was used for post-analysis of the clonotype tables, and diversity was normalized by down-sampling every dataset to the size of the smallest sample. In repertoire overlap clustering, CDR3 amino acid sequences, but not nucleotide sequences, were matched to correct batch-related cross-sample contamination. The public reads were reanalyzed by TCRdb: fastp trimming at Q25, MiXCR alignment, in-frame beta chains only. Each entry is one CDR3 protein sequence, shown with its most common DNA and genes. TCRdb, not the original authors, processed these V and J calls. Present in this sample are a few hundred thousand distinct CDR3 sequences, around a third of which were seen just once. The leading ten clones occupy around 6.1% of the sample.

A distance of 18 bases separates the germline ends of V and J, which lose 2 bases and 6 bases respectively. Taken from the germline V gene, the CDR1 and CDR2 loops are MNHEY and SVGAGI. Including cysteine and phenylalanine, the CDR3 has 16 amino acids. Solely the CDR3 DNA is kept, with 48 bases framed from the first base. TCR beta repertoires were profiled from peripheral blood of some 13 young patients with multiple sclerosis to demonstrate the VDJtools post-analysis software. The multiple sclerosis patients were children and adolescents between roughly 6 and 16 years of age. A remark on this clonotype: Its binding antigen is unknown. Per-nucleotide qualities are absent, and no much larger clonotype sits a single base away.

Input material: blood. Recombination connected TRBV6-5 to TRBJ2-3; the D element might be TRBD1 or TRBD2, as each aligns at 6 bases. The source of this sequence is a girl under 18 with multiple sclerosis. The CDR3 region: CASSYRTAGAGDTQYF. Here is the DNA: TGTGCCAGCAGTTACAGGACCGCAGGGGCGGGGGATACGCAGTATTTT.